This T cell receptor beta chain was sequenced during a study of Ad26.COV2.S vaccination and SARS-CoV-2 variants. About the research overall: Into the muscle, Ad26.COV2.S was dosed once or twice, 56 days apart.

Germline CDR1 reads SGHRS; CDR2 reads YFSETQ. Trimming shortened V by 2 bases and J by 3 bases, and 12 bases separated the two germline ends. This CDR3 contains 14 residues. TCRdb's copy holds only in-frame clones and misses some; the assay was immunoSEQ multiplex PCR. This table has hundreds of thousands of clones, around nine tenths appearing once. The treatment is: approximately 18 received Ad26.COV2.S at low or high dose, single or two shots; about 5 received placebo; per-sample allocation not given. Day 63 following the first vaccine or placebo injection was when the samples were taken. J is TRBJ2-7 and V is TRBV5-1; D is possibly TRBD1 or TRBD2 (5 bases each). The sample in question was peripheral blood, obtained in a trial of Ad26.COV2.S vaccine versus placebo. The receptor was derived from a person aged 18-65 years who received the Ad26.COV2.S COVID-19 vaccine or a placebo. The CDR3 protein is CASSLEGLFYEQYF. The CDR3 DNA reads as TGCGCCAGCAGCTTAGAGGGGCTTTTCTACGAGCAGTACTTC.